This TCR beta chain was profiled in a study of cytomegalovirus exposure and HLA in healthy donors. V gave up 4 bases and J gave up 8 bases; unmatched junction bases: 3. CDR3 size: 13 residues. From germline, CDR1 is SGHRS and CDR2 YFSETQ. Primers for the PCR totalled 60 Vbeta and 13 Jbeta. Generated by immunoSEQ multiplex PCR, the TCRdb table keeps only in-frame clones and is missing some. The sample includes around 150,000 clones, roughly 85% of them seen just once. Samples came from healthy bone marrow donors. Sequencing used PBMCs. This sequence was found in a man in his forties or fifties in good health and CMV-seropositive. The chain links TRBV5-1 to TRBJ1-6, with 7 positions matching TRBD1. CDR3 loop: CASSAGTDSPLHF. The CDR3 bases are TGCGCCAGCAGCGCTGGGACAGATTCACCCCTCCACTTT.